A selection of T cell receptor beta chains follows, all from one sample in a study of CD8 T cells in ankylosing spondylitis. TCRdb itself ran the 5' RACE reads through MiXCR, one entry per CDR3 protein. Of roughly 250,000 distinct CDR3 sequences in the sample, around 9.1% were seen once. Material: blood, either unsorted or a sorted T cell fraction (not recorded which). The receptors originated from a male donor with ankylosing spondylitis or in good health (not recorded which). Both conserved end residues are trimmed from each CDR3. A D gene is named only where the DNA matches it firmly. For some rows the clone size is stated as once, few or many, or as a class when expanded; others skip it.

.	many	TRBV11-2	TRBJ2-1	ASRAPGVHYNEQF
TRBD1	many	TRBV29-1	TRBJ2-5	SSGQGETQY
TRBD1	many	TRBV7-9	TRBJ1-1	ASSLVTTGGEAF
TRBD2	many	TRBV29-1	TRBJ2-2	SVLPYPLSGRPGELF
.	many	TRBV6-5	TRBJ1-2	ASSYSPQLGGYT
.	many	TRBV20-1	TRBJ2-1	SASPTDYNEQF
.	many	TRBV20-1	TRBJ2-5	SASAQETQY
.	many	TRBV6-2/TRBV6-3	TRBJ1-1	ASSQRIARHPPEAF
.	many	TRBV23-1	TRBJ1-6	AGGREHYNSPLH
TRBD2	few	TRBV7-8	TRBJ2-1	ASSLRLAGGIGEQF
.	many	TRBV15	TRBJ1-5	ATSSPRSLRTDNQPQH
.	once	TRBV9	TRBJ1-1	ASSTENTKAF
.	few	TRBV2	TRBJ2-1	ASSGAHEQF
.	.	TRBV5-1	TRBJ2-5	ASSLAGGTRETQY
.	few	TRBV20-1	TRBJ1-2	SAVQGGYGYT
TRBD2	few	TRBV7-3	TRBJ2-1	ASSLRLAGYYNEQF
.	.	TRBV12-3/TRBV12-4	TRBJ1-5	ASSLEQFNQPQH
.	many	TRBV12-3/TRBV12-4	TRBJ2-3	ASSNTPLVAGTDTQY
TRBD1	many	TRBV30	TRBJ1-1	AWSRGRTEAF
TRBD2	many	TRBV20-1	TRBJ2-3	SAKLAGTQY
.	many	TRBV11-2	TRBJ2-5	ASSLGAGQETQY
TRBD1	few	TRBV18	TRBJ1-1	ASSRGQGVVNTEAF
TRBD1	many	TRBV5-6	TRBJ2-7	ASSYFDRDHEQY
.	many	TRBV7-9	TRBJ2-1	ASSPRDGEQF
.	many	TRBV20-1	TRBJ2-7	SAEGDGSSYEQY
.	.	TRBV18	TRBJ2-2	ASSLRRGPQGATGELF
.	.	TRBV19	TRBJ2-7	ASSIENRTPYEQY
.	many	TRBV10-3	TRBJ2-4	AISESPGAKNIQY
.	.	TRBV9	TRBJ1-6	ASSVGGEDSPLH
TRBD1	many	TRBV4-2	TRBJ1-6	ASSQGDRGSVAYNSPLH
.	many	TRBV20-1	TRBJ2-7	SASVRSYEQY
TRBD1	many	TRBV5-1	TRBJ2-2	ASSLLQGSSGGELF
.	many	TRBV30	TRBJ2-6	ARSTGTGANVLT
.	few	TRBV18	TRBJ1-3	ASSPREEPGNTIY
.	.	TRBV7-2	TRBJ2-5	ASSLGALQETQY
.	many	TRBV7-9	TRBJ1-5	ASSRFGQPQH
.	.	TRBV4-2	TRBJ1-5	ASSQELRGGQPQH
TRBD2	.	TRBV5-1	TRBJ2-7	ASSLEPSGPYEQY
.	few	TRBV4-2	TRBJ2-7	ASSQDLTRDYEQY
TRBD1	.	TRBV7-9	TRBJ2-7	ASSSSVTGGGHEQY
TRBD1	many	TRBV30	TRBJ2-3	AGDRVNTQY
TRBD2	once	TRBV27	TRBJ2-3	ASSFWASGSTDTQY
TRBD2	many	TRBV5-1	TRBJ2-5	ASRRTSVETQY
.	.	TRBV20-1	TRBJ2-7	SAETGTYYGEQY
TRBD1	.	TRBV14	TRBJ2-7	ASSQGTGPSYEQY
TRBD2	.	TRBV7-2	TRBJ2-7	ASSLGPSGTSYEQY
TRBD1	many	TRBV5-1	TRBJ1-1	ASSGSNRGTEAF
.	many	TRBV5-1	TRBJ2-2	ASSFSGELF
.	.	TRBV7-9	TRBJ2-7	ASSLEYVEQY
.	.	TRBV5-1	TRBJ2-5	ASSFYAAAVKETQY
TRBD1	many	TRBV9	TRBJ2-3	ASSHPGTGRTDTQY
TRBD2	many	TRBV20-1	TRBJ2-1	SALPGLAGFNEQF
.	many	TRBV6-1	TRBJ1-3	ATQQGRRNTIY
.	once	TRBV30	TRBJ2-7	ASKRGPEEYEQY
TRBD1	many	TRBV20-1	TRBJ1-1	SALRDRGFQTEAF
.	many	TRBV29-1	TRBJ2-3	SVVGASTDTQY
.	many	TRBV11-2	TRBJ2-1	ASSLIPNEQF
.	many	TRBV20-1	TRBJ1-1	SARDKQFFPEAF
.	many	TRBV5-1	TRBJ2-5	ARVTGGTSQETQY